This TCR beta chain was sequenced in a study of OX40 agonist ivuxolimab in advanced cancers. About the research overall: Participants could have had prior anti-PD-1, anti-PD-L1 or anti-CTLA-4 therapy, and around 40% had some.

Measured with immunoSEQ multiplex PCR; TCRdb has only the in-frame clones, and not every one. The sample comprises fewer than 45,000 clones, approximately 80% of which are singletons, and approximately 2.6% rests with the top ten. The source material was CD4+ or CD8+ T cells sorted from blood, sampled in a trial of the OX40 agonist ivuxolimab. This receptor was identified in an adult with an advanced solid tumor such as melanoma, head and neck, liver or kidney cancer.

The chain's CDR3 is CASSLEGLNSRETQYF. CDR3 sequence (DNA): TGTGCCAGCAGCTTGGAGGGCTTGAATTCTCGAGAGACCCAGTACTTC. This chain links TRBV11-3 with TRBJ2-5; tentative D call: TRBD2 (6 bases). V lost 3 bases and J lost 4, with 18 bases in between. Per the germline V gene, CDR1 is SGHNT and CDR2 is YENEEA. This CDR3 comprises 16 residues.